The sequence of this TCR beta chain was determined in a study of shared clonotypes between healthy human individuals. Notes on the study in general: It was only blood that was sampled, and tissue repertoires likely differ.

A note on this clone: Its target is not known.

The assay was immunoSEQ multiplex PCR, and TCRdb's table has in-frame clones only and misses some. This table holds around 2,000,000 clones, 95% found once. The CDR3 runs 17 residues. The V gene's germline CDR1 is SGHTA and CDR2 FQGNSA. Trimming pared 5 bases from V and 4 bases from J, leaving 23 bases between. V and J are TRBV7-2 and TRBJ1-1; D might be TRBD1 (6 bases). The sample taken for sequencing was naive CD4+ T cells sorted from blood. Regarding subset: CD45RA+ positively selected. The TCR comes from a young man in good health. CDR3 DNA: TGTGCCAGCAGCCACGGGCGGGCAGGGGATTGGGGCACTGAAGCTTTCTTT. Translating gives CASSHGRAGDWGTEAFF.